What follows describes a single T cell receptor (beta chain). TCRdb's copy holds only in-frame clones and misses some; the assay was immunoSEQ multiplex PCR. The profile shows about 140,000 clones, around four fifths of them singletons. The data are from a study of blood T cell repertoires in COVID-19. The TCR sequence derives from a woman aged 40 to 50 who had recovered from COVID-19. The sample comprised PBMCs or T cells enriched from blood (not recorded which).

CDR3 in DNA: TGTGCCAGCAGCTTGGCCGGAGCTCGACAGGGCACCGGGGAGCTGTTTTTT. Amino acid sequence: CASSLAGARQGTGELFF. The V gene is TRBV5-5, the J gene TRBJ2-2, with TRBD1 identical over 7 bases. V gave up 0 bases and J gave up 4 bases; unmatched junction bases: 9. CDR1 is SGHKS, CDR2 YYEKEE, per germline (reference sequence). The CDR3 is 17 amino acids.